This T cell receptor (beta chain) was found in a study of Graves' ophthalmopathy and Graves' hyperthyroidism (dated by TCRdb to the late 2010s). Regarding the research as a whole: Peripheral blood was collected before any treatment was given, at the time of initial diagnosis. To tell Graves' ophthalmopathy apart from Graves' hyperthyroidism, and to predict which patients would progress to ophthalmopathy, the study relied on TCR beta repertoire signatures. In total, some 140 blood samples were TCR-sequenced: 43 ophthalmopathy, 80 or so hyperthyroidism and approximately 17 hyperthyroidism-to-ophthalmopathy patients. To explore V-J signatures that separate ophthalmopathy from hyperthyroidism, a discovery set of 95 to 100 patients was enrolled, consisting of 40 to 45 with ophthalmopathy and some 59 with stable hyperthyroidism. For independent validation, a separate cohort was made up of around 19 hyperthyroidism patients plus 17 patients who later progressed from hyperthyroidism to ophthalmopathy. In more than five hyperthyroidism patients, the T-cell repertoires found in thyroid tissue were compared with those found in blood. Once sampling was done, hyperthyroidism patients were given methimazole at a starting dose of 30 mg daily, while ophthalmopathy patients were given high-dose intravenous methylprednisolone. For training and testing, the 100 or so patients in the discovery cohort were randomly divided in a 7:3 ratio. Summary of the overall study and its limitations: The 13-signature model separated ophthalmopathy from stable hyperthyroidism with approximately 90% sensitivity and less than 83% specificity in cross-validation, and 80%/75% in the test set. In validation, the model predicted ophthalmopathy progression with 70.59% sensitivity and about 73% specificity; some 13 predicted patients were CT-confirmed with GO in a median of around 6 months. Sample size was not statistically predetermined, and group allocation was not concealed from the investigators. Most expanded thyroid clonotypes with frequency above 0.001 were also detected in blood, suggesting blood repertoires may reflect the thyroid immune response.

Via the germline V gene, CDR1 is MNHEY and CDR2 SVGAGI. Compared with germline, V lacks 2 bases and J lacks 5 bases; bases without a gene match: 5. Spanning cysteine to phenylalanine, the CDR3 consists of 15 amino acids. The DNA shown is the 45-base CDR3, in frame from base 1. Concerning this clonotype: Its cognate antigen has yet to be identified. Base qualities are not at hand, and no much larger clone is one base apart.

The ophthalmopathy patients had moderately to severely active disease, with a Clinical Activity Score of 3 or higher, a NOSPECS grade of 4 or higher, and a disease duration of less than 3 months. Patients with other autoimmune diseases, uncontrolled infections, pregnancy or lactation were excluded from the study. Diagnosis relied on clinical symptoms, serum thyroxine, TRAb, thyroid ultrasound and orbital computed tomography. Using Ficoll-Paque density gradient centrifugation, PBMCs were isolated from 8.5 to 10 ml of fresh peripheral blood. Total RNA was extracted using Trizol reagent, and RNA quality was checked on an Agilent 2100 Bioanalyzer. TCR beta CDR3 regions were amplified from RNA transcripts for repertoire sequencing. HTBI primers and the Qiagen OneStep RT-PCR kit were used in a first-round RT-PCR, which was followed by a second-round multiplex PCR, size selection and purification. Libraries were sequenced paired-end with 100 bp reads on an Illumina HiSeq2000. In the paper's pipeline: Reads were processed with SOAPnuke, discarding reads with adapters, uncalled bases, mean Phred below 15, or no exact constant-primer or identifier match. COPE v1.2.5 was used to merge high-quality paired reads. Each unique nucleotide sequence was defined as a clonotype, and clonotypes were aligned to IMGT TRB V, D and J references with MiTCR v1.1. The analysis was limited to V-J combinations with a frequency above 0.0001, which together covered 98% to 99.2% of repertoires. A TCR clonal expansion and chaos score per V-J combination was defined as the ratio of F50 clonal expansion to chaos observed in the TCRdist matrix. Welch's t-statistics and random forest were used to reduce the features to roughly 14 V-J combinations, which were then used as input to a naive Bayes classifier. Thyroid-blood repertoire similarity was quantified with the Morisita-Horn index. TCRdb took the public reads, trimmed them with fastp at Q25, ran MiXCR for clone calling and kept in-frame beta chains. Entries that share a CDR3 protein sequence are merged under the most common genes and DNA. For this entry, the V and J calls and clone size follow TCRdb and not the study's own pipeline. In this sample the table shows 150,000 or so distinct CDR3 sequences, more than 30% of which occur a single time. Jointly, the top ten make up about 6% of the sample.

Input material: peripheral blood. The clonotype comes from a woman between 35 and 50 years old with Graves' ophthalmopathy. Donor details come from another sample of the same person, matched by shared clones. This chain is built from TRBV6-5 and TRBJ1-2, and 10 bases in between align with TRBD1. The CDR3 protein is CASSYGTGDYYGYTF. DNA sequence: TGTGCCAGCAGTTACGGGACAGGGGATTATTATGGCTACACCTTC.